The T cell receptor (beta chain) described here comes from a study of cytomegalovirus exposure and HLA in healthy donors (dated by TCRdb to about 2017). About the full investigation: In an earlier analysis of around 540 of the donors, 250 to 300 Gb of sequence data and some 120 million unique TCR beta sequences from 150 million to 200 million T cells were reported. To decide whether each TCR beta V gene segment behaved as functional or pseudogenic, an earlier analysis of approximately 620 of the donors relied on high-throughput TCR beta sequencing. The study profiled the T cell repertoires of some 610 subjects by immunosequencing and related them to cytomegalovirus serostatus. Five DR-DQ haplotypes were handled as single units for association and clustering because linkage in the cohort was strong. Genome-wide SNP genotypes for about 60% of the roughly 700 donors were used in a later genetic analysis, which treated that subset as a discovery cohort. The study combined high-throughput TCR immunosequencing, statistical association of individual TCRs with disease status, and machine learning to predict cytomegalovirus infection status. The genetic ancestry cluster associated with self-reported Caucasian donors included 70% to 85% of the roughly 360 genotyped donors. A later analysis re-examined previously published TCR beta repertoires from just over 650 donors and added high-resolution HLA genotyping to investigate patterns of TCR occurrence. Donor age, sex, ethnicity and CMV serostatus were collected together with the repertoire data. In the later analysis, no new phenotypic data were used to find candidate immune exposures; instead, reliance was placed on TCR beta sequences and their occurrence across donors. An early release covering some 640 HLA-typed donors comprised 250 to 350 gigabases of sequencing data and tens of millions of unique TCR sequences. Every repertoire in the discovery cohort had been generated on one and the same sequencing platform. HLA typing included class I and class II loci at four-digit resolution. Along with the roughly 670-subject first cohort, a separate validation cohort of about 110 different subjects was used. The number of donors typed differed by locus, with about 629-630 for A, B, C, DRB1 and DQB1, 522 for DQA1, over 600 for DPA1, and 450 to 480 for DPB1. Among a few hundred genotyped donors of the cohort, an average of 235,054 unique TCR beta nucleotide sequences were sequenced per donor, roughly a sixth of them non-productive. The study aimed to test whether cataloging public T cell receptors could reveal signatures of past pathogen exposure.

Measured from the cysteine to the phenylalanine, the CDR3 is 15 residues long. Only the CDR3 DNA is retained, 45 bases long and in frame from the first base. Sequences MNHNS (CDR1) and SASEGT (CDR2) are obtained from the germline V gene. For this chain, trimming is 4 bases at the V end and 6 bases at the J end, and the number of junction bases without a gene match is 5. On the study overall, not on this receptor specifically: A later genetic analysis associated a missense DCLRE1C variant with V-gene and J-gene trimming of TCR beta chains, and an independent cohort replicated the association. A later analysis found that most CMV-associated TCR beta chains appeared HLA-restricted, with HLA associations seemingly driven largely by CMV exposure. When HLA alleles, especially DR and DQ, strongly co-occurred, TCR associations were difficult to assign to individual alleles. The study gave a list of roughly 150 TCR beta chains associated with cytomegalovirus. In a later analysis, 15,000 to 20,000 TCR beta sequences were associated with specific HLA alleles at a false discovery rate of 0.05. In a later analysis, TCR association rates were found to vary across HLA loci, with the most associated TCRs seen for DRB1 alleles and the fewest for HLA-C alleles. In this cohort, only TCR beta chains were sequenced, and detectable features were limited by the absence of alpha or paired-chain data. In a later analysis, HLA-associated TCR beta chains were found to be more clonally expanded and to have lower generation probabilities than equally common non-associated chains. The 87-base-pair reads could not distinguish some IMGT-functional V segments, including TRBV6-2 and TRBV6-3, so those segments were excluded. According to the authors, the approach could potentially be generalized to other disease states and immunological phenotypes. Cytomegalovirus status was reported to be diagnosed by the classifier with high specificity and sensitivity in both the original and validation cohorts. Some 15 rarely observed V segments, including chromosome 9 orphons, were excluded from the earlier analysis of some 590 of the donors because counts were too low. The only immune exposure information available for the cohort was CMV serostatus. Sequencing depth was assumed to be roughly uniform across donors in the presence/absence analyses, though that assumption may not hold. Because HLA typing was unavailable for some donors at each locus, only the typed subset was used in association tests. Linkage disequilibrium might explain the correlated functional status among segregating V segments, but an unknown experimental factor could not be ruled out. Compared with the approximately 670-donor mean, donors in an Asian-associated ancestry cluster had fewer N-insertions in productive TCRs, according to a later genetic analysis. A later analysis reported that several top co-occurrence clusters appeared linked to parvovirus B19, influenza, CMV and Epstein-Barr virus. A further reported finding was that TCR beta sequences accurately predicted the HLA-A and HLA-B alleles for most subjects in the first cohort. In an earlier analysis of approximately 590 of the donors, most TCR beta V segments appeared in productive rearrangements about 87% or about 30% of the time, broadly matching IMGT annotations. Most TCR sequences were observed very rarely across donors, whereas some public TCRs were present in many individuals. A cluster of highly shared sequence variants was judged likely to represent a technical artifact of the sequencing pipeline. A few of the identified cytomegalovirus-associated TCR beta chains were confirmed in vitro to be specific for cytomegalovirus antigens.

The library was built by means of the immunoSEQ multiplex PCR assay. The multiplex PCR relied on a mix of 60 forward primers for TCR Vbeta segments and 13 reverse primers for TCR Jbeta segments. The CDR3 region of rearranged TCR beta genes was amplified from genomic DNA by a multiplex PCR assay. The amplified TCR beta libraries were sequenced on the Illumina HiSeq System as 87-base-pair reads. From the authors' description of their analysis: Across the 640 or so repertoires, a later analysis counted tens of millions of unique TCR beta chains, around 11 million of which were shared by at least two donors. Raw reads were error-corrected and collapsed into unique sequences by a nearest-neighbor algorithm in which closely related sequences were merged to remove PCR and sequencing errors. Alignment of CDR3 sequences to IMGT reference sequences was used to assign V, D and J gene segments. Each retained sequence needed at least a six-nucleotide match to both a V gene segment and a J gene segment. Rearrangements were called productive when the CDR3 lacked stop codons and stayed in frame with V and J; all others were non-productive. Following IMGT convention, CDR3 was defined as the stretch from the second conserved V-encoded cysteine to the conserved J-encoded phenylalanine. The earlier analysis of about 590 of the donors excluded sequences that lacked an unambiguous match to a single V gene segment. In an earlier analysis of approximately 500 of the donors, a V segment was called functional when productive rearrangements were above 56.7%, and segregating when the standard deviation between donors exceeded 5%. A statistical classification framework was built for diagnosing cytomegalovirus status from the catalog of TCR beta chain sequences. In a later analysis, V and J genes were assigned by comparing TCR nucleotide sequences against IMGT/GENE-DB human TR gene sequences. In a later analysis, CDR3 sequences and most-parsimonious VDJ recombination scenarios were assigned using the TCRdist pipeline. In a later analysis, every TCR beta chain was defined by the combination of its CDR3 amino acid sequence and its V-gene family, and reads without a unique V-gene family were dropped. In a later analysis, fewer than 600 highly shared, low-generation-probability nucleotide sequences were removed to address suspected cross-contamination and a sequencing artifact. A later analysis calculated a clonal expansion index for each public chain from normalized within-repertoire ranks of inferred template counts. A later analysis computed generation probabilities with a VDJ recombination model fitted to out-of-frame rearrangements, and checked the results against IGoR. Hypergeometric tests were used in a later analysis to score TCR-TCR, TCR-HLA and TCR-CMV co-occurrence, with a repertoire-size bias correction applied to the TCR pairs. False discovery rates were estimated in a later analysis by permuting HLA or CMV assignments 20 times. A later analysis grouped co-occurring TCRs with DBSCAN, adding TCRdist sequence similarity when clustering within HLA-allele-positive subsets. For co-occurrence clustering, repertoires with fewer than 30,000 or more than 120,000 public chains were excluded, along with several repertoires with anomalous nucleotide sharing. The table comes from immuneACCESS by way of TCRdb, which keeps in-frame sequences with V and J called. Part of the clones is missing from these tables; in studies checked, under half for an unresolved V gene and the rest for unknown reasons. V, J and clone size are those of that table, while D and trimming were read from the DNA. The sample table includes about 120,000 clones. The ten largest account for under 2% of the sample.

Notes on this clone: Its antigen remains unidentified.

The cohort consisted of 666 healthy bone marrow donors. At the time of sampling, every cohort member was nominally healthy, though immune exposures that went unrecorded were likely present. The donor tested CMV seronegative and was one of the 352 seronegative cohort members. A peripheral blood sample was collected from each donor, and TCR beta sequencing was performed on peripheral blood mononuclear cells. The Qiagen DNeasy Blood Extraction Kit was used to extract genomic DNA from the blood cell samples. This receptor chain uses TRBV6-1 and TRBJ1-6, with TRBD1 identical over 8 junction bases. The sequenced sample was PBMCs. This receptor was identified in a man aged 18 to 29 in good health and CMV-seronegative. The DNA reads TGTGCCAGCAGTGTACAGGGGGATGTTAATTCACCCCTCCACTTT. Its protein product is CASSVQGDVNSPLHF.